This T cell receptor (beta chain) derives from a study of blood T cell repertoires in COVID-19. Study information: T cells, B-cell-depleted T cells, or PBMCs provided the cDNA or gDNA that served as material.

Profiling relied on immunoSEQ multiplex PCR, and the TCRdb table lists in-frame clones only, not all of them. The table lists about 220,000 clones, about three quarters of them singletons. CDR3 length: 16 amino acids. The ends lost 0 bases at V and 4 bases at J; junction bases unmatched: 6. Germline V lookup: CDR1 SGHTA, CDR2 FQGTGA. The sequence derives from a woman between 65 and 79 years old with acute or convalescent COVID-19. The sample comprised peripheral blood. This chain links TRBV7-3 with TRBJ2-5; 9 nucleotides match TRBD1. The chain's CDR3 is CASSLTGTGPGETQYF. CDR3 bases: TGTGCCAGCAGCTTAACTGGGACAGGGCCGGGAGAGACCCAGTACTTC.